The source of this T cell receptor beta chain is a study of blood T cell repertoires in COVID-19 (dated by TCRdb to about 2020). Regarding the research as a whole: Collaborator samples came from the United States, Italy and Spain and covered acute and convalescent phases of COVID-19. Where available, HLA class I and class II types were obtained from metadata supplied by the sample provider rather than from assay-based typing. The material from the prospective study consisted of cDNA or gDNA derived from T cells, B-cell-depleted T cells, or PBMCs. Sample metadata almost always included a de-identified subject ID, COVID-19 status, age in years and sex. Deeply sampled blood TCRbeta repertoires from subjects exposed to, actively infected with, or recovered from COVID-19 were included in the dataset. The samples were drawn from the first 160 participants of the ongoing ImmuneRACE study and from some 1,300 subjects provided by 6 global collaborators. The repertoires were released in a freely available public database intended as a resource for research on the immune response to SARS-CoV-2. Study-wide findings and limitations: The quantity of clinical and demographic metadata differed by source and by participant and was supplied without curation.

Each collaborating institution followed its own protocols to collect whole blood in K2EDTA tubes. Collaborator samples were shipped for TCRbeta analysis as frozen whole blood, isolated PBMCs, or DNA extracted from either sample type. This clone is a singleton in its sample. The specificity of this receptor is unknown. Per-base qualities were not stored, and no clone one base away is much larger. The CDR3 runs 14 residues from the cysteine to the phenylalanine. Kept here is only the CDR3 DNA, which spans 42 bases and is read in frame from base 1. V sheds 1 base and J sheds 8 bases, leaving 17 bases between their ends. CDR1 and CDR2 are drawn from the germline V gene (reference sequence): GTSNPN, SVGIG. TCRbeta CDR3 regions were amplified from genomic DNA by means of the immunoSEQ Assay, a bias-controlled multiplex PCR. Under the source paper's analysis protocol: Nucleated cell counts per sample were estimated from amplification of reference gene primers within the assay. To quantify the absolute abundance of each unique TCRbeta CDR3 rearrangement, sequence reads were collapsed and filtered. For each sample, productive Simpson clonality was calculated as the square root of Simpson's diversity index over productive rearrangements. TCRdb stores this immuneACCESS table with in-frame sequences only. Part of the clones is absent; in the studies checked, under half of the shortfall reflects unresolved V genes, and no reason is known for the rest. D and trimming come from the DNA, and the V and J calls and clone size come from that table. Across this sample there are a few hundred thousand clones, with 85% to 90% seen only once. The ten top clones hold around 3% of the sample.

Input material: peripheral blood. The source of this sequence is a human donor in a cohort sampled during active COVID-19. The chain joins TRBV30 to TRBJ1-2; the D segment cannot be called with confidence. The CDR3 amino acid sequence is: CAWSAAVLGGGYTF. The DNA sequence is TGTGCCTGGAGTGCCGCCGTCCTGGGCGGGGGCTACACCTTC.